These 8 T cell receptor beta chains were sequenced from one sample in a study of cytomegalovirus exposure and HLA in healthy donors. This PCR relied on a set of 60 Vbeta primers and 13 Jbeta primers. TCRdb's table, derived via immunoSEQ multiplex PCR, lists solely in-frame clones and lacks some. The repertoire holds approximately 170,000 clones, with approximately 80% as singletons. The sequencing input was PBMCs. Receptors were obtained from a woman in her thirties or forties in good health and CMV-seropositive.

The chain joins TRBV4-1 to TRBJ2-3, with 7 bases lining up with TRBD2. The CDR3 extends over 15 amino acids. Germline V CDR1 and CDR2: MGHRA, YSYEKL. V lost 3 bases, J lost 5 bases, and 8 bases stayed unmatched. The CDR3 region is CASSHVTGGRDTQYF. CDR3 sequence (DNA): TGCGCCAGCAGCCACGTGACGGGGGGTAGAGATACGCAGTATTTT.

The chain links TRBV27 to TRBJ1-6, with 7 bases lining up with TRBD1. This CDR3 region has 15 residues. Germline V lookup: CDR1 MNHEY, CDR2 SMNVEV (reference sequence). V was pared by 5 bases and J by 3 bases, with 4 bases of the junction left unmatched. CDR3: CASSPGTVYNSPLHF. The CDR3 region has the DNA TGTGCCAGCAGTCCGGGGACAGTCTATAATTCACCCCTCCACTTT.

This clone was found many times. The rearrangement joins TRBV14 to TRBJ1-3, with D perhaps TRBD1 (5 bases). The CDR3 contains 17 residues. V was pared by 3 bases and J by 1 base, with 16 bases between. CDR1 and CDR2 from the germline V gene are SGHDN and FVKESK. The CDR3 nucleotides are TGTGCCAGCAGCCAGGATCCGGGACTGAGATCTGGAAACACCATATATTTT. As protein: CASSQDPGLRSGNTIYF.

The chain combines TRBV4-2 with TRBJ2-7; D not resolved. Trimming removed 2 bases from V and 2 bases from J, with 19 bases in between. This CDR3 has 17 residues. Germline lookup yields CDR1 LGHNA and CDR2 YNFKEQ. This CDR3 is CASSQQQTLDFPYEQYF. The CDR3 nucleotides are TGTGCCAGCAGCCAACAACAGACACTCGATTTTCCCTACGAGCAGTACTTC.

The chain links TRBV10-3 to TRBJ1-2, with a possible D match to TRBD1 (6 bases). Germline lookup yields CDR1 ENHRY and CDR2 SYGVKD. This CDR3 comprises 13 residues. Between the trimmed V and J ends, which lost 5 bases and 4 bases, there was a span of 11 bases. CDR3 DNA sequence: TGTGCCATCAGTCAAGACAGGCTCTATGGCTACACCTTC. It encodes CAISQDRLYGYTF.

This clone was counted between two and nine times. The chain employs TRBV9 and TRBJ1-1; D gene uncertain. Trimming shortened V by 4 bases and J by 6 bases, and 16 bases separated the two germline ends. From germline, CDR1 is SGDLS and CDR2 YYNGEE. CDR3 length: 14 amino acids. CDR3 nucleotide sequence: TGTGCCAGCAGCCCCAATTTGTTACTCGCTGAAGCTTTCTTT. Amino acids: CASSPNLLLAEAFF.

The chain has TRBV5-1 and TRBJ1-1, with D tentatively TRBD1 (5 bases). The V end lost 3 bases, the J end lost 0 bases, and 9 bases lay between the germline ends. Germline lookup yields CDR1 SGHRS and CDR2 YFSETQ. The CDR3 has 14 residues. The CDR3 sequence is CASSWGEVNTEAFF. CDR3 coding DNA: TGCGCCAGCAGCTGGGGGGAGGTGAACACTGAAGCTTTCTTT.

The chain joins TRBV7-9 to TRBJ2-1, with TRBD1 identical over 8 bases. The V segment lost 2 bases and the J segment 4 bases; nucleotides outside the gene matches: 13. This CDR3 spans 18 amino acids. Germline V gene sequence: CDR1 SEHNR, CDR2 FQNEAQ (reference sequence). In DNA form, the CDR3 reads TGTGCCAGCAGCTTAAGGGGCACCGGGACAGGAGGGTACAATGAGCAGTTCTTC. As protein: CASSLRGTGTGGYNEQFF.